This T cell receptor beta chain was sequenced in a study of CD4+ T cells in melanoma. Findings of the study overall: CD8+ T cell, macrophage and B cell function reportedly correlated with neoantigen-specific CD4+ T cells. Diverse differentiation states were reported for melanoma neoantigen-specific CD4+ T cells.

On this clone itself: Its antigen is undetermined.

Trimming removed 8 bases at V and 4 bases at J, with 20 bases between. Germline CDR1 reads SNHLY; CDR2 reads FYNNEI. This CDR3 has 15 residues. Assay: immunoSEQ multiplex PCR; the TCRdb copy retains only in-frame clones and omits some. The repertoire holds fewer than 150,000 clones, with about 90% as singletons. The TCR was taken from a human donor with melanoma. The rearrangement uses TRBV2 and TRBJ2-5, with D possibly matching TRBD1 (6 bases). CDR3 nucleotides: TGTGCCAGCCCGAACTTAGGGGGTAATTTAGAGACCCAGTACTTC. Protein: CASPNLGGNLETQYF. The variable domain in full, with the rest retrieved from reference TRBV2 and TRBJ2-5, is EPEVTQTPSHQVTQMGQEVILRCVPISNHLYFYWYRQILGQKVEFLVSFYNNEISEKSEIFDDQFSVERPDGSNFTLKIRSTKLEDSAMYFCASPNLGGNLETQYFGPGTRLLVL.